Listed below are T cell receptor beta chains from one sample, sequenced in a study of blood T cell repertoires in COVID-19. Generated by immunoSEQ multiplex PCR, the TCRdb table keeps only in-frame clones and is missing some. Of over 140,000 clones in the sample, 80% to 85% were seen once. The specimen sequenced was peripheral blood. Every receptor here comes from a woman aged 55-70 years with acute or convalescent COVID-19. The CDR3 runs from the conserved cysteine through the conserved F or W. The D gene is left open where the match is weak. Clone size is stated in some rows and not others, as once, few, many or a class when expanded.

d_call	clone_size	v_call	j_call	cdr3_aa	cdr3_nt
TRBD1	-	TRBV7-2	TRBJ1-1	CASSLRPGQHMNTEAFF	TGTGCCAGCAGCTTAAGGCCGGGACAGCATATGAACACTGAAGCTTTCTTT
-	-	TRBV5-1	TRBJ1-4	CASSLTMGGGDEKLFF	TGCGCCAGCAGCTTGACCATGGGCGGGGGAGATGAAAAACTGTTTTTT
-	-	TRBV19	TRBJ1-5	CASSMGREGQPQHF	TGTGCCAGTAGTATGGGCAGGGAGGGTCAGCCCCAGCATTTT
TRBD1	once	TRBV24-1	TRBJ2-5	CATSEGGSKETQYF	TGTGCCACCAGTGAAGGGGGCTCGAAAGAGACCCAGTACTTC
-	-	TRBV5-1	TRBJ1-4	CASSGQSNEKLFF	TGCGCCAGCAGTGGACAGAGTAATGAAAAACTGTTTTTT
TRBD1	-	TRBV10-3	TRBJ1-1	CAIRRTGSNTEAFF	TGTGCCATCAGGCGGACAGGAAGTAACACTGAAGCTTTCTTT
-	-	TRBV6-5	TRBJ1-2	CATHGTKNGYTF	TGTGCCACCCACGGGACAAAGAATGGCTACACCTTC
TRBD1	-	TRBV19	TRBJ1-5	CASTTTGGSNQPQHF	TGTGCCAGTACCACGACAGGGGGGAGCAATCAGCCCCAGCATTTT
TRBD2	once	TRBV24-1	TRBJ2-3	CATSDPGTSGRYTQYF	TGTGCCACCAGTGACCCAGGGACTAGCGGGAGATATACGCAGTATTTT
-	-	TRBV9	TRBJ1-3	CASSVEAGFSGNTIYF	TGTGCCAGCAGCGTAGAGGCGGGGTTCTCTGGAAACACCATATATTTT
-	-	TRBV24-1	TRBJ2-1	CATSDFAGRGQFF	TGTGCCACCAGTGATTTCGCGGGGCGGGGGCAGTTCTTC
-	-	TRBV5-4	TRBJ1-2	CASSTGYGYTF	TGTGCCAGCAGCACAGGGTATGGCTACACCTTC
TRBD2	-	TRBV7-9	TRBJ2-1	CASSLEEREEGNEQFF	TGTGCCAGCAGCTTAGAAGAGCGGGAGGAAGGAAATGAGCAGTTCTTC
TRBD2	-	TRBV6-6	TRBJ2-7	CASSPTSGRYEQYF	TGTGCCAGCAGTCCGACTAGCGGGCGTTACGAGCAGTACTTC
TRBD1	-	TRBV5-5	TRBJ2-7	CASSRTGVGSYEQYF	TGTGCCAGCAGCCGGACAGGGGTCGGCTCCTACGAGCAGTACTTC
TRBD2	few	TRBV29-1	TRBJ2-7	CSAVVVGLAGGRRSSYEQYF	TGCAGCGCTGTAGTAGTAGGACTAGCGGGAGGCCGAAGGAGCTCCTACGAGCAGTACTTC
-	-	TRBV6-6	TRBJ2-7	CASRKTAAAYEQYF	TGTGCCAGCAGGAAAACCGCGGCAGCCTACGAGCAGTACTTC
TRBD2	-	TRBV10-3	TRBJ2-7	CAISAASGSYEQYF	TGTGCCATCAGTGCGGCTAGCGGCTCCTACGAGCAGTACTTC
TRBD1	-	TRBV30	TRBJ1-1	CAWSVGGRSTEAFF	TGTGCCTGGAGTGTAGGGGGCCGAAGCACTGAAGCTTTCTTT
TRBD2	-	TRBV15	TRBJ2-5	CATSRDGGRETQYF	TGTGCCACCAGCAGAGACGGCGGGAGAGAGACCCAGTACTTC
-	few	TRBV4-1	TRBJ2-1	CASSQELGEQFF	TGCGCCAGCAGCCAGGAGTTGGGTGAGCAGTTCTTC
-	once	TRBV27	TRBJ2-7	CASSSGTGERAYEQYF	TGTGCCAGCAGTTCCGGCACCGGGGAGCGGGCCTACGAGCAGTACTTC
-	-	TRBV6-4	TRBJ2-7	CASSDSRVVSNCYEQYF	TGTGCCAGCAGTGACTCCCGGGTAGTATCTAACTGCTACGAGCAGTACTTC
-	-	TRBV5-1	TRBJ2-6	CASSLEVGVSGANVLTF	TGCGCCAGCAGCTTGGAGGTAGGAGTCTCTGGGGCCAACGTCCTGACTTTC
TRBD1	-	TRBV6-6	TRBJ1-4	CASRKGQGATNEKLFF	TGTGCCAGCAGAAAAGGACAGGGTGCAACTAATGAAAAACTGTTTTTT
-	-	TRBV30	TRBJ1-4	CAWSGLTIREKLFF	TGTGCCTGGAGCGGTTTAACTATACGGGAAAAACTGTTTTTT
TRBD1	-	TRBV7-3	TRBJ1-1	CASSSGTGGLGTEAFF	TGTGCCAGCAGCTCCGGGACAGGGGGCCTCGGCACTGAAGCTTTCTTT
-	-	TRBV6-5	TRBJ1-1	CASSGQGSGTEAFF	TGTGCCAGCTCGGGACAAGGGTCCGGCACTGAAGCTTTCTTT
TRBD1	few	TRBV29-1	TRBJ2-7	CSVRARTGYNEQYF	TGCAGCGTTCGAGCTCGGACAGGGTATAACGAGCAGTACTTC
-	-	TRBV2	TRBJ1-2	CASSGETGTLYGYTF	TGTGCCAGCAGTGGGGAAACCGGGACACTTTATGGCTACACCTTC
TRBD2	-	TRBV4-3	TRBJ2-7	CASSLNLAEYYEQYF	TGCGCCAGCAGCCTAAATCTAGCGGAATACTACGAGCAGTACTTC
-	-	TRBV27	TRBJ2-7	CASSQWTISYEQYF	TGTGCCAGCAGTCAATGGACTATCTCCTACGAGCAGTACTTC
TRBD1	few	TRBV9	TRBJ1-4	CASSSGTGLLEKLFF	TGTGCCAGCAGCTCCGGGACAGGACTACTTGAAAAACTGTTTTTT
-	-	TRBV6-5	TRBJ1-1	CASEDWNTEAFF	TGTGCCAGCGAGGATTGGAACACTGAAGCTTTCTTT
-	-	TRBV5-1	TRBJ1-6	CASRGDNSPLHF	TGCGCCAGCAGGGGCGATAATTCACCCCTCCACTTT
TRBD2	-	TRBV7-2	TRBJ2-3	CASSLAGTSFSTDTQYF	TGTGCCAGCAGCTTAGCCGGGACTAGCTTTTCCACAGATACGCAGTATTTT
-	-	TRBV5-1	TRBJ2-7	CASSLGGIGYEQYF	TGCGCCAGCAGCTTGGGAGGGATCGGGTACGAGCAGTACTTC
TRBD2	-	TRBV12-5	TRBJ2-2	CASARGGGNTGELFF	TGTGCTAGTGCCCGGGGCGGGGGGAACACCGGGGAGCTGTTTTTT
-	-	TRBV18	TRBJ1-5	CASSPSRVNQPQHF	TGTGCCAGCTCACCGAGCAGGGTCAATCAGCCCCAGCATTTT
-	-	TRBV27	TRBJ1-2	CASSSWSQGLYGYTF	TGTGCCAGCAGTTCCTGGTCTCAGGGTTTGTATGGCTACACCTTC
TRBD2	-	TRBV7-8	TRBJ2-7	CASSLTSYSEQYF	TGTGCCAGCAGCCTGACTAGCTACTCGGAGCAGTACTTC
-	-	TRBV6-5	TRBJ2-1	CATVTGTLSYNEQFF	TGTGCCACCGTAACAGGGACACTTTCCTACAATGAGCAGTTCTTC
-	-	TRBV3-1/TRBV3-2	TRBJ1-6	CASSQDSGGSYNSPLHF	TGTGCCAGCAGCCAAGATTCGGGGGGCTCCTATAATTCACCCCTCCACTTT
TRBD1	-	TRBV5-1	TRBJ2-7	CASSWNRGNHEQYF	TGCGCCAGCAGCTGGAACAGGGGAAACCACGAGCAGTACTTC
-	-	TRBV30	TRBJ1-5	CAWSVSVLQPQHF	TGTGCCTGGAGTGTATCCGTCCTTCAGCCCCAGCATTTT
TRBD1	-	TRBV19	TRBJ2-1	CASTLQGTGREQFF	TGTGCCAGTACCCTGCAGGGGACAGGGAGGGAGCAGTTCTTC
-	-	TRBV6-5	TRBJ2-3	CASRPYRTDTQYF	TGTGCCAGCAGGCCCTATCGCACAGATACGCAGTATTTT
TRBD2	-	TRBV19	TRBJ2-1	CASSTVLAGARNEQFF	TGTGCCAGTAGTACAGTACTAGCGGGAGCTCGCAATGAGCAGTTCTTC
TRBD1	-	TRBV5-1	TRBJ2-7	CASSSGQGAEQYF	TGCGCCAGCAGCTCCGGACAGGGGGCCGAGCAGTACTTC
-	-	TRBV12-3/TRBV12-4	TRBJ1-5	CASGGRVNQPQHF	TGTGCCAGTGGGGGGAGGGTCAATCAGCCCCAGCATTTT
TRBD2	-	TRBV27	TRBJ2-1	CASTRTSPYNEQFF	TGTGCCAGCACCAGGACTAGCCCTTACAATGAGCAGTTCTTC
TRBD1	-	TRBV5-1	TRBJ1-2	CASSLGQGDYGYTF	TGCGCCAGCAGCTTGGGACAGGGGGACTATGGCTACACCTTC
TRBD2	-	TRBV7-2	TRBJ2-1	CASSVSGRGGEQFF	TGTGCCAGCAGCGTAAGCGGGAGGGGGGGTGAGCAGTTCTTC